A single sample is the source of the 30 T cell receptor beta chains below, sequenced in a study of cytomegalovirus exposure and HLA in healthy donors. This PCR relied on a set of 60 Vbeta primers and 13 Jbeta primers. The repertoire was sequenced with immunoSEQ multiplex PCR; TCRdb's copy has only in-frame clones and lacks some. The sample holds some 120,000 clones, 65% to 80% seen once. Sequences were obtained from PBMCs. Every receptor here comes from a man aged 18-30 years in good health and CMV-seropositive.

A remark on this clone: Other nucleotide sequences in the sample specify the same CDR3. This chain links TRBV19 with TRBJ2-7, with 12 positions matching TRBD2. The germline V gene has CDR1 LNHDA and CDR2 SQIVND (reference sequence). The CDR3 has 15 residues. With 8 bases clipped from V and 5 bases from J, the junction kept 10 bases outside the gene matches. The CDR3 DNA sequence: TGTGCCAGTGCCCGTCTAGCGGGAGGGACCCACGAGCAGTACTTC. Translation: CASARLAGGTHEQYF.

This clone showed up just a few times. The rearrangement joins TRBV6-1 to TRBJ2-7; 8 bases line up with TRBD1. Per the germline V gene, CDR1 is MNHNS and CDR2 is SASEGT. Trimming removed 5 bases from V and 7 bases from J; junction bases left unmatched: 13. The CDR3 extends over 15 amino acids. In nucleotides, the CDR3 is TGTGCCAGCAGTCCCTCTGGAGGGACAGGTGGTGAGCAGTACTTC. Protein: CASSPSGGTGGEQYF.

V and J are TRBV5-1 and TRBJ1-1; D is possibly TRBD1 (5 bases). V was cut by 0 bases and J by 3 bases, with 15 bases left in between. CDR1 and CDR2 (germline): SGHRS, YFSETQ. The CDR3 totals 16 residues. CDR3 bases: TGCGCCAGCAGCTTGGGAGATCTGGGGCCGCACACTGAAGCTTTCTTT. Translated, it gives CASSLGDLGPHTEAFF. The full variable domain, with the rest looked up from reference TRBV5-1 and TRBJ1-1, is KAGVTQTPRYLIKTRGQQVTLSCSPISGHRSVSWYQQTPGQGLQFLFEYFSETQRNKGNFPGRFSGRQFSNSRSEMNVSTLELGDSALYLCASSLGDLGPHTEAFFGQGTRLTVV.

The CDR3 is CASSGGRDRLSYEQYF. The CDR3 DNA reads TGTGCCAGCAGTGGGGGCCGGGACAGGCTCTCCTACGAGCAGTACTTC. This chain links TRBV6-1 with TRBJ2-7, with 8 nucleotides matching TRBD1. V was pared by 4 bases and J by 0 bases, with 8 bases of the junction left unmatched. In germline, CDR1 is MNHNS, CDR2 SASEGT. The CDR3 covers 16 residues.

CDR3: CSGTSGTEVGEQFF. DNA for the CDR3: TGCAGCGGAACTAGCGGGACGGAGGTCGGTGAGCAGTTCTTC. V gene TRBV29-1 combines with J gene TRBJ2-1; 10 nucleotides agree with TRBD2. Germline values: CDR1 SQVTM, CDR2 ANQGSEA. The CDR3 loop spans 14 amino acids. V was pared by 7 bases and J by 9 bases, with 12 bases of the junction left unmatched.

A word on this clone: A read error may account for a junction end that differs from germline. The chain joins TRBV27 to TRBJ1-2, with TRBD1 matching 8 bases. Germline V CDR1 and CDR2: MNHEY, SMNVEV (reference sequence). This CDR3 is 14 amino acids long. CDR3 coding DNA: TGTGCCAGCAGTCCCCAGGACAGGGTCTATGGCTACGCCTTC. It codes for CASSPQDRVYGYAF.

Concerning this clone: An end of the junction differs from the germline gene, which may be a read error. The rearrangement joins TRBV7-9 to TRBJ1-2; D is unresolved. Germline CDR1 reads SEHNR; CDR2 reads FQNEAQ (reference sequence). This CDR3 contains 12 residues. Here the CDR3 DNA reads TGTGCCAGCAGCCTAGCAGCGTATGGCTACACCTTC. Its translation is CASSLAAYGYTF. Based on the CDR3 plus reference TRBV7-9 and TRBJ1-2, the full variable domain is DTGVSQNPRHKITKRGQNVTFRCDPISEHNRLYWYRQTLGQGPEFLTYFQNEAQLEKSRLLSDRFSAERPKGSFSTLEIQRTEQGDSAMYLCASSLAAYGYTFGSGTRLTVV.

This clone was counted a few times. V is TRBV9 and J is TRBJ2-1; a weak D match, TRBD1 (5 bases). This CDR3 contains 14 residues. V lost 0 bases and J lost 9, with 13 bases in between. CDR1 is SGDLS, CDR2 YYNGEE, per germline. The DNA for the CDR3 is TGTGCCAGCAGCGTAGTATCAGGGTTCGGTGAGCAGTTCTTC. Its protein product is CASSVVSGFGEQFF.

This chain uses TRBV5-1 with TRBJ2-1, with D unresolved. CDR1 is SGHRS and CDR2 is YFSETQ in the germline V gene. The CDR3 has 13 residues. With 2 bases removed from V and 6 bases from J, the gap between germline ends came to 9 bases. CDR3 in amino acids: CASSFPASNEQFF. In DNA, the CDR3 is TGCGCCAGCAGCTTTCCAGCGAGCAATGAGCAGTTCTTC.

This chain uses TRBV5-1 with TRBJ1-2, with 7 bases matching TRBD1. V dropped 1 base and J dropped 7; count of bases not matched to a gene: 10. Germline V lookup: CDR1 SGHRS, CDR2 YFSETQ. The CDR3 totals 15 residues. CDR3 residues: CASSLPGGQESGYTF. The CDR3 nucleotides are TGCGCCAGCAGCTTGCCAGGGGGTCAGGAGTCTGGCTACACCTTC.

The chain employs TRBV7-8 and TRBJ1-4; a possible D gene is TRBD1 (6 bases). The germline CDR1 and CDR2 sequences are SGHVS and FQNEAQ. This CDR3 comprises 13 residues. V shed 3 bases and J shed 7 bases, with 9 bases lying between them. The CDR3 is CASSFRGSEKLFF. In nucleotides, the CDR3 is TGTGCCAGCAGCTTCAGGGGTAGTGAAAAACTGTTTTTT.

This clone turned up a few times. This chain connects TRBV19 to TRBJ2-5, with 9 bases lining up with TRBD1. Germline CDR1 is LNHDA and CDR2 is SQIVND (reference sequence). This CDR3 is built from 14 residues. V was clipped by 5 bases and J by 7 bases; unmatched bases: 8. The CDR3 DNA reads TGTGCCAGTAGTCCCGGGACAGGGAGTAGGACCCAGTACTTC. As protein: CASSPGTGSRTQYF.

The chain combines TRBV9 with TRBJ2-1, with TRBD2 matching 7 bases. With 0 bases clipped from V and 8 bases from J, the junction kept 5 bases outside the gene matches. Germline V CDR1 and CDR2: SGDLS, YYNGEE. CDR3 length equals 14 residues. CDR3 in DNA: TGTGCCAGCAGCGTAGCTGACGCGGGAGATGAGCAGTTCTTC. Amino acids: CASSVADAGDEQFF. The complete variable domain, with remaining parts taken from reference TRBV9 and TRBJ2-1, reads DSGVTQTPKHLITATGQRVTLRCSPRSGDLSVYWYQQSLDQGLQFLIQYYNGEERAKGNILERFSAQQFPDLHSELNLSSLELGDSALYFCASSVADAGDEQFFGPGTRLTVL.

The rearrangement links TRBV27 to TRBJ2-7, with a possible D match to TRBD2 (6 bases). CDR1 is MNHEY, CDR2 SMNVEV, per germline (reference sequence). The ends were cut back, 8 bases at V and 4 bases at J, with 12 bases in the middle. The CDR3 is made up of 12 amino acids. CDR3: CASSPGGYEQYF. The CDR3 coding sequence is TGTGCCAGCTCTCCCGGGGGTTACGAGCAGTACTTC.

The chain couples TRBV7-6 to TRBJ1-2, with TRBD1 matching over 8 bases. Trimming at V came to 3 bases and at J to 6 bases, leaving 12 bases not matched to a gene. The CDR3 loop spans 16 amino acids. Germline CDR1 SGHVS, CDR2 FNYEAQ. The CDR3 loop is CASSFDIDRGENGYTF. For the CDR3, the DNA is TGTGCCAGCAGCTTTGATATAGACAGGGGTGAAAATGGCTACACCTTC.

V gene TRBV6-1 combines with J gene TRBJ1-5; D gene unclear. The CDR3 covers 12 residues. Trimming removed 3 bases at V and 6 bases at J, with 6 bases between. In germline, CDR1 is MNHNS, CDR2 SASEGT. DNA for the CDR3: TGTGCCAGCAGTGAGATCAGTCAGCCCCAGCATTTT. It codes for CASSEISQPQHF.

In this sample, this clone turned up once. The chain joins TRBV19 to TRBJ1-1, with D perhaps TRBD1 (5 bases). This CDR3 has 14 amino acids. Trimming took 4 bases from V and 6 from J, leaving 15 bases between them. Per germline, CDR1 LNHDA and CDR2 SQIVND (reference sequence). The CDR3 loop is CASSNQGPMAEAFF. Written as DNA, the CDR3 is TGTGCCAGTAGTAACCAGGGCCCCATGGCTGAAGCTTTCTTT.

The V and J genes are TRBV27 and TRBJ1-2; a weak D match, TRBD1 (5 bases). The germline V and J ends were trimmed by 5 bases and 0 bases, with 16 bases remaining between them. CDR1 and CDR2 from the germline V gene are MNHEY and SMNVEV (reference sequence). The CDR3 has 16 residues. As DNA, the CDR3 is TGTGCCAGCAGTCCTACCTGGGGCAGCGCTAACTATGGCTACACCTTC. This codes for CASSPTWGSANYGYTF.

This clone was observed a few times. V gene TRBV7-6 combines with J gene TRBJ2-1; 15 bases are shared with TRBD2. The CDR3 loop spans 14 amino acids. Germline CDR1 reads SGHVS; CDR2 reads FNYEAQ. The V and J ends lost 5 bases and 9 bases, in that order; junction bases with no gene match: 2. The CDR3: CASSPGLAGGEQFF. In DNA, the CDR3 is TGTGCCAGCAGCCCGGGACTAGCGGGGGGTGAGCAGTTCTTC.

The chain employs TRBV6-5 and TRBJ2-3; 10 bases match TRBD2. This CDR3 comprises 16 residues. Germline V gene sequence: CDR1 MNHEY, CDR2 SVGAGI. J gave up 5 bases and V 0 bases, and 5 bases lay outside the gene matches. CDR3 sequence reads: CASSYSASGSVDTQYF. The CDR3 bases are TGTGCCAGCAGTTACTCGGCTAGCGGGAGTGTAGATACGCAGTATTTT.

This clone was detected a few times. The V call is TRBV29-1, the J call TRBJ2-1; 7 bases line up with TRBD1. Losses at the gene ends were 7 bases for V and 8 bases for J; bases not matched to a gene: 11. Germline loops: CDR1 SQVTM, CDR2 ANQGSEA. CDR3 length: 13 residues. The CDR3 DNA follows: TGCAGCGGTGTGAGACAGGGTCGCGATGAGCAGTTCTTC. It is translated as CSGVRQGRDEQFF.

V and J are TRBV10-2 and TRBJ2-7; TRBD1 is a possible D gene (5 bases). Germline CDR1 WSHSY, CDR2 SAAADI. Trimming took off 2 bases at V and 0 bases at J, with 8 bases between the two ends. The length of the CDR3 is 14 residues. CDR3 residues: CASSEKGPSYEQYF. The CDR3 DNA follows: TGCGCCAGCAGTGAGAAGGGGCCCTCCTACGAGCAGTACTTC.

V and J are TRBV6-6 and TRBJ1-1; D is undetermined. Germline assignment: CDR1 MNHNY and CDR2 SVGAGI (reference sequence). The CDR3 has 14 residues. Trimming left V 2 bases short and J 3 bases short, with 10 bases between. The CDR3 sequence is CASSYVRVDTEAFF. For the CDR3, the DNA is TGTGCCAGCAGTTACGTCCGGGTGGACACTGAAGCTTTCTTT.

This clone came up a few times. The chain uses TRBV2 and TRBJ2-2, with unresolved D. The V end lost 7 bases, the J end lost 1 base, and 10 bases lay between the germline ends. CDR3 length equals 14 residues. Germline CDR1 and CDR2: SNHLY and FYNNEI. The CDR3 is CASMAEVNTGELFF. CDR3 nucleotides: TGTGCCAGCATGGCTGAAGTGAACACCGGGGAGCTGTTTTTT.

V and J are TRBV6-5 and TRBJ1-1; possible D gene TRBD1, 5 bases. Trimming shortened V by 5 bases and J by 8 bases, and 15 bases separated the two germline ends. This CDR3 is built from 13 residues. In germline, CDR1 is MNHEY, CDR2 SVGAGI. The CDR3 spells CASSPPFWGEAFF. CDR3 sequence (DNA): TGTGCCAGCAGTCCACCCTTTTGGGGCGAAGCTTTCTTT.

V is TRBV6-5 and J is TRBJ1-4; D unclear. CDR1 MNHEY and CDR2 SVGAGI come from the germline V gene. There are 13 residues in the CDR3. V gave up 7 bases and J gave up 7 bases, with 13 bases separating them. In nucleotides, the CDR3 is TGTGCCAGCAAACGGGTCTATGGTGAAAAACTGTTTTTT. This translates into CASKRVYGEKLFF.

This clone occurred once. The CDR3: CASSQSTVSNEQFF. CDR3 coding DNA: TGTGCCAGCAGCCAATCAACAGTTTCCAATGAGCAGTTCTTC. This sequence joins TRBV16 and TRBJ2-1, with D unclear. This CDR3 is built from 14 residues. V gave up 0 bases and J gave up 6 bases, with 9 bases separating them. Germline values: CDR1 KGHSY, CDR2 FQNENV. Looking up the rest from reference TRBV16 and TRBJ2-1 gives the full variable domain: GEEVAQTPKHLVRGEGQKAKLYCAPIKGHSYVFWYQQVLKNEFKFLISFQNENVFDETGMPKERFSAKCLPNSPCSLEIQATKLEDSAVYFCASSQSTVSNEQFFGPGTRLTVL.

The chain recombines TRBV6-1 with TRBJ1-4; possibly TRBD1 for D (6 bases). The CDR3 consists of 14 residues. Germline V gives CDR1 MNHNS, CDR2 SASEGT. Trimming took off 6 bases at V and 1 base at J, with 9 bases between the two ends. CDR3 amino acids: CASSAGVTNEKLFF. In DNA, the CDR3 is TGTGCCAGCAGCGCAGGGGTAACTAATGAAAAACTGTTTTTT.

There are a few counts of this clone. This sequence joins TRBV14 and TRBJ1-1, with 9 nucleotides matching TRBD1. The germline gives CDR1 SGHDN, CDR2 FVKESK. V trimming: 4 bases; J trimming: 4 bases; junction bases outside the gene matches: 10. The CDR3 spans 16 residues. The CDR3 bases are TGTGCCAGCAGCCCCTACCCGGGACAGGGTCCCACTGAAGCTTTCTTT. Amino acid sequence: CASSPYPGQGPTEAFF.

This sequence joins TRBV6-4 and TRBJ1-2; 10 bases map to TRBD1. Germline lookup yields CDR1 MRHNA and CDR2 SNTAGT. V trimming: 8 bases; J trimming: 5 bases; junction bases outside the gene matches: 17. The CDR3 is made up of 17 amino acids. The CDR3 DNA reads TGTGCCAGCCCCCTTGGGGTCATGGACAGGGGGTTGTATGGCTACACCTTC. It encodes CASPLGVMDRGLYGYTF.